This TCR beta chain is from a study of shared clonotypes between healthy human individuals. Profiling relied on immunoSEQ multiplex PCR, and the TCRdb table lists in-frame clones only, not all of them. The sample has over a million clones, around three quarters seen once. Looked up from germline, CDR1 is MDHEN and CDR2 is SYDVKM. Trimming took 2 bases from V and 6 from J, leaving 11 bases between them. The CDR3 extends over 13 amino acids. This sequence joins TRBV28 and TRBJ2-7; D not resolved. The receptor comes from a young man in good health. Some clones in this sample may be carry-over from other donors' samples. Input material: memory CD4+ T cells from PBMCs. Documented subset: CD45RA-negative fraction. CDR3 sequence (DNA): TGTGCCAGCAGTTTACGATTTTTAGGCGAGCAGTACTTC. Translated: CASSLRFLGEQYF.